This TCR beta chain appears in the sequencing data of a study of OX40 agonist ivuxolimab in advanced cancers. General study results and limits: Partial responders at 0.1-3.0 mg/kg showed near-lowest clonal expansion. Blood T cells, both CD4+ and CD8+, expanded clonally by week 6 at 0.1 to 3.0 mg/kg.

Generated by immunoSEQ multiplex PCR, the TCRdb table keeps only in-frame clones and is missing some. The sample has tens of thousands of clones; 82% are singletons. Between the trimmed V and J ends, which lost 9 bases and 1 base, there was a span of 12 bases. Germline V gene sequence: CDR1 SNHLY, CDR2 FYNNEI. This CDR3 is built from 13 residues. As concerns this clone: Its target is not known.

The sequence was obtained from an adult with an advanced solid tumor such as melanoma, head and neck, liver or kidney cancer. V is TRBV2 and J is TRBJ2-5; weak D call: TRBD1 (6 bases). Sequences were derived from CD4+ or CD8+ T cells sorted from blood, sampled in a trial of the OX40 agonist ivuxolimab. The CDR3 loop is CASTDRSQETQYF. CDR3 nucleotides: TGTGCCAGTACGGACAGATCCCAAGAGACCCAGTACTTC. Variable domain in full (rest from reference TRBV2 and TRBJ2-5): EPEVTQTPSHQVTQMGQEVILRCVPISNHLYFYWYRQILGQKVEFLVSFYNNEISEKSEIFDDQFSVERPDGSNFTLKIRSTKLEDSAMYFCASTDRSQETQYFGPGTRLLVL.